This TCR beta chain is drawn from a study of blood T cell repertoires in COVID-19. With V trimmed by 1 base and J by 9 bases, 6 bases remained unmatched. In germline, CDR1 is SEHNR, CDR2 FQNEAQ (reference sequence). The CDR3 has 15 residues. Remarks on this clone: This sample also contains other DNA sequences that code for the same CDR3.

In the original processing: Amplification of reference gene primers was used by the study to estimate nucleated cell counts. Clones were sequenced by immunoSEQ multiplex PCR, and TCRdb holds only the in-frame ones, with some missing. V and J calls and clone size follow that table, whereas D and trimming were derived from the DNA. The sample holds 40,000 to 50,000 clones; 75% to 90% are singletons and the top ten take around 8.5%. This TCR derives from a young man with active or convalescent COVID-19. The sequenced sample was peripheral blood. The chain couples TRBV7-9 to TRBJ1-6; TRBD1 matches 7 bases. This chain's CDR3 is CASSLGQGGISPLHF. In DNA, the CDR3 is TGTGCCAGCAGCTTAGGACAGGGTGGGATTTCACCCCTCCACTTT.